The source of this T cell receptor beta chain is a study of a mutant IDH1 vaccine in newly diagnosed glioma. As for the study in general: Patients were given eight vaccinations, scheduled in weeks 1, 3, 5, 7, 11, 15, 19 and 23. Earlier care involved radiotherapy, temozolomide, or both, and the majority received both. The initiation of vaccination occurred 4-6 weeks after radiotherapy alone, or with temozolomide cycles.

Measured with immunoSEQ multiplex PCR; TCRdb has only the in-frame clones, and not every one. Of roughly 28,000 clones listed, approximately 80% are singletons. Turning to this clone: Its target is not known.

The CDR3 spans 15 residues. Germline CDR1 and CDR2: LNHDA and SQIVND (reference sequence). The V segment lost 6 bases and the J segment 2 bases; nucleotides outside the gene matches: 9. Specified time point: week 23, last vaccination. Every vaccination contained 300 ug of the mutant IDH1 20-mer peptide and was paired with topical imiquimod. The study enrolled donors with new WHO grade 3 or 4 IDH1-mutant, ATRX-lost astrocytomas. The chain joins TRBV19 to TRBJ2-7; 8 nucleotides line up with TRBD2. The specimen comprised PBMCs, sampled from a glioma patient whose treatment included an IDH1 peptide vaccine. This clonotype was sampled from a woman aged 18-29 years with glioma. In DNA form, the CDR3 reads TGTGCCAGTAGACCCGGGGGGGAATTAACCTACGAGCAGTACTTC. Residues: CASRPGGELTYEQYF.